This T cell receptor beta chain was obtained from a study of TIL therapy for anti-PD-1-resistant metastatic lung cancer. Whole-study context: Progressing patients received lymphodepletion, expanded TIL infusion and IL-2.

The V and J ends lost 4 bases and 2 bases respectively, with 11 bases between them. CDR3 size: 14 residues. Germline V gene sequence: CDR1 SGHRS, CDR2 YFSETQ. Time point: pre-treatment sample, taken before nivolumab and TIL therapy. This was the immunoSEQ v3 assay. This table comes from immunoSEQ multiplex PCR, and its TCRdb copy is limited to in-frame clones, with some not included. The sample holds 35,000 to 55,000 clones, 79% seen once. The starting material was blood, obtained at baseline. The origin of this receptor is a man aged 65 to 79 with non-small cell lung cancer. The chain recombines TRBV5-1 with TRBJ2-3; either TRBD1 or TRBD2 may supply D (5 bases each). The CDR3 bases are TGCGCCAGCAGCCGGGACCAGCTCACAGATACGCAGTATTTT. Encoded protein: CASSRDQLTDTQYF.